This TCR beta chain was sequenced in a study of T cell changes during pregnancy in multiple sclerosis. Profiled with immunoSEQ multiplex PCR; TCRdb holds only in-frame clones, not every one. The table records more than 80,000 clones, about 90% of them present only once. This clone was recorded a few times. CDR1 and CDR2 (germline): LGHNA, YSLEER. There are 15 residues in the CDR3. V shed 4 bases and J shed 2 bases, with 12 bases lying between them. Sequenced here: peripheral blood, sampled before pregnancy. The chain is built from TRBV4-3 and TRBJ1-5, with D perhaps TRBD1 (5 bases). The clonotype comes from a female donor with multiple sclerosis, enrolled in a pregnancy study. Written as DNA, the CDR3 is TGCGCCAGCAGCCCCGAGCCGGGGGGCAATCAGCCCCAGCATTTT. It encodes CASSPEPGGNQPQHF.